This T cell receptor (delta chain) was observed in a study of gamma-delta T cells after stem cell transplantation. TCRdb re-called the RT-PCR reads through CATT. The sample has fewer than 2,000 delta-chain clones, roughly 6% seen once. By frequency in the sample, this clone is medium-sized. This same CDR3 is encoded by further DNA sequences in the sample. The V segment lost 0 bases and the J segment 0 bases; nucleotides outside the gene matches: 12. This CDR3 has 18 residues. Looked up from germline, CDR1 is GEAIGNYY and CDR2 is EKD. Material for sequencing was gamma-delta T cells. The chain uses TRDV2 and TRDJ1; 7 positions match TRDD3. The TCR comes from a human donor. It is not recorded whose cells these are; they may come from a transplant donor. The CDR3 protein is CACDTVLPGDEYTDKLIF. CDR3 sequence (DNA): TGTGCCTGTGACACCGTGCTTCCGGGGGATGAATACACCGATAAACTCATCTTT.